This T cell receptor (beta chain) was identified in a study of OX40 agonist ivuxolimab in advanced cancers. Across the whole study: Of mixed ages from about 20 to 85 and averaging 60 years, the group was 65% to 85% male. Study outcomes and limitations: Among T cells, CD8+ cells averaged more expanded clones than CD4+ cells.

As to this clone: Its antigen is undetermined.

The data were produced by immunoSEQ multiplex PCR, yet TCRdb's version contains in-frame clones alone and is incomplete. The data contain around 56,000 clones, under 85% of them singletons. The CDR3 has 17 residues. The germline CDR1 and CDR2 sequences are MGHRA and YSYEKL. V was pared by 0 bases and J by 5 bases, with 19 bases between. This TCR derives from an adult with an advanced solid tumor such as melanoma, head and neck, liver or kidney cancer. The material sequenced was CD4+ or CD8+ T cells sorted from blood, taken in a trial of the OX40 agonist ivuxolimab. The V call is TRBV4-1, the J call TRBJ2-5; a weak D match, TRBD2 (6 bases). The CDR3 is CASSQDSGARAGETQYF. In DNA form, the CDR3 reads TGCGCCAGCAGCCAAGATTCTGGGGCCCGTGCGGGGGAGACCCAGTACTTC.